Below are 25 T cell receptor beta chains sequenced from a single sample in a study of CD8 T cells in ankylosing spondylitis. Overall study results and limits: Ankylosing spondylitis blood seemed to carry a telltale TCR beta motif made of eight or nine highly homologous variants.

TCRdb ran MiXCR on the 5' RACE reads and lists one entry per CDR3 protein. The data contain about 210,000 distinct CDR3 sequences, 6% to 8.5% of them seen just once; the ten biggest clones take up approximately 15%. These receptors have no known antigen. The sequenced sample consisted of blood, either unsorted or a sorted T cell fraction (not recorded which). The source of these receptors is a male donor with ankylosing spondylitis.

The chain combines TRBV7-9 with TRBJ1-1; D is unclear. This CDR3 contains 13 residues. The V gene's germline CDR1 is SEHNR and CDR2 FQNEAQ (reference sequence). Trimming took off 1 base at V and 8 bases at J, with 11 bases between the two ends. In DNA form, the CDR3 reads TGTGCCAGCAGCTTAGTTAGAGACGTAGAAGCTTTCTTT. Amino acids: CASSLVRDVEAFF.

This clonotype appeared a few times. The chain employs TRBV20-1 and TRBJ2-1; TRBD1 or TRBD2 may be the D gene (6 bases each). The CDR3 consists of 14 residues. CDR1 is DFQATT, CDR2 SNEGSKA, per germline (reference sequence). The V end lost 3 bases, the J end lost 10 bases, and 19 bases lay between the germline ends. CDR3: CSASKRGAINEQFF. CDR3 bases: TGCAGTGCTAGCAAAAGGGGGGCTATAAACGAGCAGTTCTTC.

This clonotype was counted ten times or more. The rearrangement links TRBV10-3 to TRBJ2-1, with TRBD2 matching over 14 bases. The CDR3 consists of 14 residues. The J segment lost 9 bases and the V segment lost 6 bases, leaving 4 bases of the junction unmatched. Germline V gene sequence: CDR1 ENHRY, CDR2 SYGVKD. The CDR3 spells CAIRGTSGRGEQFF. CDR3 coding DNA: TGTGCCATCAGGGGGACTAGCGGGAGAGGTGAGCAGTTCTTC.

This clonotype showed up many times. This sequence joins TRBV6-5 and TRBJ2-7; TRBD2 might be the D (5 bases). From germline, CDR1 is MNHEY and CDR2 SVGAGI. The CDR3 has 14 residues. Trimming removed 6 bases at V and 1 base at J, with 13 bases between. CDR3 region: CASRYGGESYEQYF. The CDR3 region has the DNA TGTGCCAGCAGATACGGAGGCGAATCCTACGAGCAGTACTTC.

This clonotype was counted at least ten times. The V and J genes are TRBV29-1 and TRBJ2-2; maybe TRBD2 (6 bases). Trimming took 7 bases from V and 6 from J, leaving 9 bases between them. This CDR3 is 11 amino acids long. The germline V gene has CDR1 SQVTM and CDR2 ANQGSEA. CDR3: CSARLAGELFF. The CDR3 coding sequence is TGCAGCGCTCGACTAGCCGGGGAGCTGTTTTTT.

V gene TRBV7-2 combines with J gene TRBJ2-3, with 7 bases lining up with TRBD2. V shed 5 bases and J 4 bases; nucleotides not matched to a gene: 15. The V gene's germline CDR1 is SGHTA and CDR2 FQGNSA. The CDR3 runs to 17 residues. CDR3 loop: CASSQNTGGLGSDTQYF. The CDR3 DNA follows: TGTGCCAGCAGCCAAAACACGGGAGGATTGGGTTCAGATACGCAGTATTTT.

This clonotype has ten or more counts. V usage is TRBV27 and J usage is TRBJ2-7, with TRBD1 matching over 8 bases. V lost 3 bases to trimming and J lost 4 bases; unmatched junction nucleotides: 5. Germline CDR1 reads MNHEY; CDR2 reads SMNVEV (reference sequence). The CDR3 contains 14 residues. As DNA, the CDR3 is TGTGCCAGCAGTTTGGGCGGACAGGGTTACGAGCAGTACTTC. Translated: CASSLGGQGYEQYF.

This clonotype has at least ten counts. V gene TRBV9 combines with J gene TRBJ1-2; D is unclear. V was shortened by 0 bases and J by 4 bases, with 13 bases between the two germline ends. CDR1 SGDLS and CDR2 YYNGEE come from the germline V gene. The CDR3 consists of 15 residues. As DNA, the CDR3 is TGTGCCAGCAGCGTAGACGGTTTCCACTCCTATGGCTACACCTTC. It is translated as CASSVDGFHSYGYTF.

This clonotype has a handful of counts. The rearrangement joins TRBV6-1 to TRBJ1-1, with 7 bases matching TRBD1. CDR1 is MNHNS and CDR2 is SASEGT in the germline V gene. The CDR3 has 12 amino acids. J gave up 8 bases and V 7 bases, and 7 bases lay outside the gene matches. The CDR3 DNA sequence: TGTGCCAGCACCCAGTGGGACAGAGAAGCTTTCTTT. As protein: CASTQWDREAFF.

This clonotype was recorded many times. The chain carries TRBV6-2 or TRBV6-3 and TRBJ2-5, with 8 bases fitting TRBD2. The junction had 13 bases not matched to a gene; V was cut back by 0 bases and J by 4 bases. Germline V gene lookup returns CDR1 MNHEY and CDR2 SVGEGT. CDR3 size: 18 residues. CDR3 sequence (DNA): TGTGCCAGCAGTTACTCGAGAAGGTTTGAGCGGGAGATAGAGACCCAGTACTTC. It specifies CASSYSRRFEREIETQYF.

The V call is TRBV20-1, the J call TRBJ2-5; 10 bases line up with TRBD2. The CDR3 runs to 15 residues. Germline values: CDR1 DFQATT, CDR2 SNEGSKA (reference sequence). J gave up 4 bases and V 6 bases, and 11 bases lay outside the gene matches. The CDR3: CSAELLAGVGETQYF. The CDR3 DNA is TGCAGTGCCGAGTTGCTAGCGGGAGTAGGAGAGACCCAGTACTTC.

This clonotype has a count of ten or more. This rearrangement joins TRBV14 to TRBJ1-2, with unresolved D. The germline V gene encodes CDR1 SGHDN and CDR2 FVKESK. V was clipped by 2 bases and J by 6 bases, with 13 bases between them. The CDR3 extends over 14 amino acids. CDR3 coding DNA: TGTGCCAGCAGCCAAAAAGGCGGGTATGATGGCTACACCTTC. Its translation: CASSQKGGYDGYTF.

In this sample, this clonotype turned up many times. The rearrangement uses TRBV30 and TRBJ1-1; the D gene is possibly TRBD1 (6 bases). CDR1 is GTSNPN and CDR2 is SVGIG in the germline V gene (reference sequence). Trimming stripped 5 bases from V and 10 bases from J, with 14 bases between. The CDR3 covers 11 residues. The chain's CDR3 is CAWGISGAAFF. The CDR3 region has the DNA TGTGCCTGGGGAATTTCAGGGGCAGCTTTCTTT.

This clonotype was seen at least ten times. The chain employs TRBV20-1 and TRBJ2-1; 10 bases agree with TRBD2. The CDR3 has 17 amino acids. After removal of 3 bases from V and 7 bases from J, the junction contained 15 bases not matched to a gene. Germline lookup yields CDR1 DFQATT and CDR2 SNEGSKA (reference sequence). The CDR3 sequence: CSASTSRGLARKNEQFF. The CDR3 nucleotides are TGCAGTGCTAGCACCTCTCGGGGACTAGCGCGAAAGAATGAGCAGTTCTTC.

This clonotype was recorded at least ten times. The chain combines TRBV7-2 with TRBJ1-1, with D possibly TRBD1 on 6 matching bases. Trimming took off 2 bases at V and 4 bases at J, with 14 bases between the two ends. The CDR3 runs 15 residues. From germline, CDR1 is SGHTA and CDR2 FQGNSA. The CDR3 DNA follows: TGTGCCAGCAGCTTAACTGCCGGGGGGGCCACTGAAGCTTTCTTT. Translated: CASSLTAGGATEAFF.

On this clonotype itself: An end of the junction differs from the germline gene, which may be a read error. The chain joins TRBV9 to TRBJ1-1; D gene ambiguous. The germline gives CDR1 SGDLS, CDR2 YYNGEE. The CDR3 extends over 14 amino acids. CDR3 in amino acids: CASSSEEENTETFF. The CDR3 region has the DNA TGTGCCAGCAGCTCCGAGGAAGAAAACACTGAAACTTTCTTT.

This clonotype was picked up a small number of times. V and J are TRBV29-1 and TRBJ2-7, with D perhaps given as TRBD1 or TRBD2 (5 bases each). Trimming removed 8 bases from V and 0 bases from J, with 26 bases in between. The length of the CDR3 is 17 residues. CDR1 SQVTM and CDR2 ANQGSEA come from the germline V gene. In nucleotides, the CDR3 is TGCAGCAAGATTAATCCGCCGGGGCCCCTTTGCTCCTACGAGCAGTACTTC. Protein: CSKINPPGPLCSYEQYF.

This clonotype was seen many times. This chain joins TRBV4-1 and TRBJ2-2; possible D gene TRBD2, 6 bases. The CDR3 length is 15 residues. V lost 6 bases to trimming and J lost 2 bases, with 13 bases between them. Germline lookup yields CDR1 MGHRA and CDR2 YSYEKL. DNA of the CDR3: TGCGCCAGCAGACTCCAGGGACTTAACACCGGGGAGCTGTTTTTT. Amino acids: CASRLQGLNTGELFF.

This clonotype came up many times. The chain is built from TRBV2 and TRBJ1-1; TRBD1 aligns across 7 bases. This CDR3 region has 14 residues. CDR1 and CDR2 from the germline V gene are SNHLY and FYNNEI. The J segment lost 0 bases and the V segment lost 4 bases, leaving 2 bases of the junction unmatched. The CDR3 reads CASSVDRVNTEAFF. CDR3 sequence (DNA): TGTGCCAGCAGTGTCGACAGGGTGAACACTGAAGCTTTCTTT. Combining the CDR3 with reference TRBV2 and TRBJ1-1 gives the whole variable domain EPEVTQTPSHQVTQMGQEVILRCVPISNHLYFYWYRQILGQKVEFLVSFYNNEISEKSEIFDDQFSVERPDGSNFTLKIRSTKLEDSAMYFCASSVDRVNTEAFFGQGTRLTVV.

This clonotype was picked up many times. The V gene is TRBV7-9, the J gene TRBJ2-5; tentative D call: TRBD1 (6 bases). V lost 0 bases and J 5 bases, leaving 19 bases between the germline ends. CDR1 SEHNR and CDR2 FQNEAQ come from the germline V gene (reference sequence). The CDR3 is 17 amino acids. The CDR3 loop reads CASSLARGRGPLETQYF. Here the CDR3 DNA reads TGTGCCAGCAGCTTAGCGCGAGGCAGGGGTCCGCTGGAGACCCAGTACTTC.

This clonotype has at least ten counts. The CDR3: CASSSGLAGNLETQYF. The CDR3 region has the DNA TGTGCCAGCAGCTCGGGACTAGCGGGAAATTTGGAGACCCAGTACTTC. The V gene is TRBV3-1, the J gene TRBJ2-5, with TRBD2 matching over 13 bases. The CDR3 covers 16 residues. Losses at the gene ends were 5 bases for V and 5 bases for J; bases not matched to a gene: 8. The V gene's germline CDR1 is LGHDT and CDR2 YNNKEL (reference sequence).

Ten or more counts support this clonotype. This chain connects TRBV29-1 to TRBJ2-5; 8 nucleotides line up with TRBD2. Germline V gene lookup returns CDR1 SQVTM and CDR2 ANQGSEA. This CDR3 is 16 amino acids long. V was clipped by 1 base and J by 5 bases; unmatched bases: 12. CDR3 region: CSVEGNSGIEGETQYF. CDR3 DNA sequence: TGCAGCGTTGAAGGCAATAGCGGGATTGAAGGGGAGACCCAGTACTTC. Drawing the rest from reference TRBV29-1 and TRBJ2-5, the complete variable domain is SAVISQKPSRDICQRGTSLTIQCQVDSQVTMMFWYRQQPGQSLTLIATANQGSEATYESGFVIDKFPISRPNLTFSTLTVSNMSPEDSSIYLCSVEGNSGIEGETQYFGPGTRLLVL.

Many counts were recorded for this clonotype. The chain carries TRBV27 and TRBJ2-1, with 8 bases aligning to TRBD2. From germline, CDR1 is MNHEY and CDR2 SMNVEV (reference sequence). The CDR3 is 16 amino acids. The J segment lost 6 bases and the V segment lost 5 bases, leaving 12 bases of the junction unmatched. CDR3 sequence: CASSPPLREGPNEQFF. CDR3 coding DNA: TGTGCCAGCAGTCCCCCCCTCCGGGAGGGCCCCAATGAGCAGTTCTTC.

This clonotype has at least ten counts. This rearrangement joins TRBV11-1 to TRBJ1-6, with TRBD1 as a possible D gene (6 bases). Trimming cost V 3 bases and J 7 bases, with 25 bases left between them. The length of the CDR3 is 19 residues. The germline CDR1 and CDR2 sequences are SGHAT and FQDESV (reference sequence). The CDR3 sequence: CASSLYYREGGISNSPLHF. The DNA for the CDR3 is TGTGCCAGCAGCTTGTATTACAGGGAAGGAGGAATCTCAAATTCACCCCTCCACTTT.

In this sample, this clonotype turned up many times. The chain is built from TRBV18 and TRBJ2-7, with 7 bases that match TRBD1. The germline V gene has CDR1 KGHSH and CDR2 LQKENI. CDR3 length equals 12 residues. Trimming removed 8 bases from V and 6 bases from J; junction bases left unmatched: 7. The CDR3: CASANDRAEQYF. The CDR3 nucleotides are TGTGCCAGCGCCAACGACAGGGCCGAGCAGTACTTC.